The clone carrying this TCR beta chain was counted only a few times. The CDR3 is 21 amino acids. The source of the sample is a study of blood T cells in healthy people across ages. Primed by a sample-barcoded 5' primer and a J-beta primer mix, a second PCR proceeded for about 7 to 11 cycles. MiXCR, run by TCRdb on the 5' RACE reads, gives a single entry per CDR3 protein. The sample has about 800,000 distinct CDR3 sequences; roughly 25% are singletons. These data were also filed under a second study, of T cells of mothers and their children.

The rearrangement uses TRBV21-1 and TRBJ2-1; the table's TRBD2 call for D was not verified on the DNA. TRBV21-1 counts as a pseudogene. This TCR was sampled from a boy aged 5-17 years in good health. Sequencing was carried out using blood. The CDR3: CASSNRQLAGGRGRSYNEQFF. CDR3 in DNA: TGTGCCAGCAGCAATCGGCAACTAGCGGGGGGGCGCGGTCGTTCCTACAATGAGCAGTTCTTC.